These 20 T cell receptor beta chains were sequenced from one sample in a study of T cells after yellow fever vaccination. In TCRdb, the 5' RACE reads were re-called with MiXCR into one record per CDR3 protein. The repertoire holds roughly 170,000 distinct CDR3 sequences, approximately 6.2% seen once, with nearly 3% in the top ten. The material sequenced was CD4+ T cells sorted from PBMCs, taken on the day of the first yellow fever vaccination. The receptors derive from a man aged 18 to 29 who received the YFV17D yellow fever vaccine.

The rearrangement joins TRBV7-2 to TRBJ2-1, with 15 bases fitting TRBD2. Germline V gene data show CDR1 as SGHTA and CDR2 as FQGNSA. V dropped 0 bases and J dropped 1; count of bases not matched to a gene: 7. The CDR3 is made up of 20 amino acids. The CDR3 sequence: CASSLAWTSGGARSYNEQFF. The DNA for the CDR3 is TGTGCCAGCAGCTTAGCTTGGACTAGCGGGGGGGCGAGGTCCTACAATGAGCAGTTCTTC.

The rearrangement joins TRBV11-2 to TRBJ1-2; D might be TRBD1 (5 bases). This CDR3 spans 18 amino acids. From germline, CDR1 is SGHAT and CDR2 FQNNGV. The ends were cut back, 5 bases at V and 6 bases at J, with 28 bases in the middle. The CDR3 protein is CASSPYSTVAFLKDGYTF. Written as DNA, the CDR3 is TGTGCCAGCAGCCCCTACTCGACAGTAGCATTCTTAAAGGATGGCTACACCTTC.

This clonotype was picked up a small number of times. V is TRBV24-1 and J is TRBJ2-1, with D tentatively TRBD2 (6 bases). The CDR3 has 13 amino acids. CDR1 and CDR2 from the germline V gene are KGHDR and SFDVKD. Trimming removed 5 bases from V and 4 bases from J, with 8 bases in between. The CDR3 protein is CATSGGGYNEQFF. The CDR3 nucleotides are TGTGCCACCAGTGGCGGAGGGTACAATGAGCAGTTCTTC.

This clonotype was found many times. J is TRBJ1-2 and V is TRBV7-2, with a weak D call TRBD1 (5 bases). Per the germline V gene, CDR1 is SGHTA and CDR2 is FQGNSA. CDR3 length: 13 amino acids. V gave up 0 bases and J gave up 8 bases, with 10 bases separating them. DNA of the CDR3: TGTGCCAGCAGCTTAGCAGGGGAAAGCGGCTACACCTTC. It translates to CASSLAGESGYTF.

This clonotype was counted many times. The CDR3 DNA sequence: TGTGCCACCAGCAGAGATCGGGACACCATATATTTT. Residues: CATSRDRDTIYF. J is TRBJ1-3 and V is TRBV15; the D is unclear. The germline gives CDR1 LNHNV, CDR2 YYDKDF (reference sequence). V lost 0 bases to trimming and J lost 8 bases, with 5 bases between them. The CDR3 is 12 residues long.

In this sample, this clonotype turned up many times. The V call is TRBV7-2, the J call TRBJ1-2; 10 bases align to TRBD1. The CDR3 extends over 15 amino acids. The junction had 7 bases not matched to a gene; V was cut back by 5 bases and J by 4 bases. CDR1 is SGHTA, CDR2 FQGNSA, per germline. The CDR3 here is CASSGQGDVSYGYTF. In DNA, the CDR3 is TGTGCCAGCAGCGGACAGGGGGATGTTAGCTATGGCTACACCTTC.

In its sample, this clonotype was seen a few times. The chain carries TRBV5-4 and TRBJ2-1, with D uncertain. This CDR3 has 15 residues. Germline V gene data show CDR1 as SGHNT and CDR2 as YYREEE (reference sequence). V gave up 4 bases and J gave up 0 bases, with 11 bases separating them. The CDR3 nucleotides read TGTGCCAGCAGCCGCTCGTCCCCCTCCTACAATGAGCAGTTCTTC. It is translated as CASSRSSPSYNEQFF.

The V and J genes are TRBV20-1 and TRBJ1-2; the match to TRBD1 covers 9 bases. The germline gives CDR1 DFQATT, CDR2 SNEGSKA (reference sequence). The CDR3 sequence is 13 residues long. The V segment lost 6 bases and the J segment 5 bases; nucleotides outside the gene matches: 7. CDR3 sequence (DNA): TGCAGTGCCACCCCGGGACAGGGTTATGGCTACACCTTC. Encoded protein: CSATPGQGYGYTF.

The genes are TRBV2 and TRBJ1-5; D unresolved. The CDR3 consists of 15 residues. Germline values: CDR1 SNHLY, CDR2 FYNNEI. Deletions cut 4 bases from V and 6 bases from J, with 16 bases between. CDR3 in amino acids: CASSAEDWSGQPQHF. The DNA of the CDR3 is TGTGCCAGCAGTGCGGAGGATTGGAGCGGTCAGCCCCAGCATTTT.

This clonotype was counted many times. V gene TRBV7-3 combines with J gene TRBJ1-1, with a tentative D call TRBD1 (5 bases). This CDR3 is 13 amino acids long. Germline CDR1 reads SGHTA; CDR2 reads FQGTGA. V was pared by 3 bases and J by 2 bases, with 7 bases between. The CDR3 loop reads CASSFDSNTEAFF. CDR3 bases: TGTGCCAGCAGCTTCGACAGTAACACTGAAGCTTTCTTT.

In this sample, this clonotype turned up many times. The chain has TRBV10-2 and TRBJ2-3; TRBD2 agrees at 13 bases. CDR3 length equals 18 residues. Germline V lookup: CDR1 WSHSY, CDR2 SAAADI. The J segment lost 0 bases and the V segment lost 3 bases, leaving 6 bases of the junction unmatched. CDR3 loop: CASSDLGLAGPSTDTQYF. The CDR3 DNA reads TGCGCCAGCAGTGACCTGGGACTAGCGGGGCCTAGCACAGATACGCAGTATTTT.

This clonotype was counted a few times. The chain has TRBV20-1 and TRBJ2-7; either TRBD1 or TRBD2 may fit D (5 bases each). From germline, CDR1 is DFQATT and CDR2 SNEGSKA (reference sequence). V lost 6 bases and J 2 bases, leaving 14 bases between the germline ends. The CDR3 is 13 residues long. As DNA, the CDR3 is TGCAGTGCAAGGGGCCGGGGTACCTACGAGCAGTACGTC. Translated: CSARGRGTYEQYV.

This clonotype was observed at least ten times. The rearrangement joins TRBV4-3 to TRBJ2-7; D is perhaps TRBD1 (5 bases). The length of the CDR3 is 16 residues. Trimming pared 2 bases from V and 0 bases from J, leaving 14 bases between. From germline, CDR1 is LGHNA and CDR2 YSLEER. The chain's CDR3 is CASSQHYRRSSYEQYF. DNA for the CDR3: TGCGCCAGCAGCCAACATTACAGGCGGAGCTCCTACGAGCAGTACTTC.

The table lists this clonotype with many counts. The chain joins TRBV5-8 to TRBJ1-1; D not certain. This CDR3 is 13 amino acids long. V gave up 4 bases and J gave up 4 bases, with 11 bases separating them. Germline-derived CDR1 and CDR2 are SGHTS and YDEGEE. The CDR3 nucleotides read TGTGCCAGCAGCCTCAATTGGGCCACTGAAGCTTTCTTT. Translation gives CASSLNWATEAFF. The entire variable domain, with the rest obtained from reference TRBV5-8 and TRBJ1-1, is as follows: EAGVTQSPTHLIKTRGQQATLRCSPISGHTSVYWYQQALGLGLQFLLWYDEGEERNRGNFPPRFSGRQFPNYSSELNVNALELEDSALYLCASSLNWATEAFFGQGTRLTVV.

This clonotype was detected many times. The chain couples TRBV12-3 or TRBV12-4 to TRBJ1-1; possibly TRBD1 for D (5 bases). The CDR3 loop spans 12 amino acids. Trimming shortened V by 5 bases and J by 5 bases, and 9 bases separated the two germline ends. CDR3 region: CASSLGETEAFF. CDR3 in DNA: TGTGCCAGCAGTCTGGGGGAAACTGAAGCTTTCTTT.

This chain links TRBV29-1 with TRBJ1-2; possibly TRBD1 for D (6 bases). V was cut by 4 bases and J by 3 bases, with 9 bases left in between. Germline V gene sequence: CDR1 SQVTM, CDR2 ANQGSEA. This CDR3 is 12 amino acids long. CDR3 nucleotide sequence: TGCAGCGTTGCTGGACAGTACTATGGCTACACCTTC. Translation gives CSVAGQYYGYTF.

There are many counts of this clonotype. The chain is built from TRBV1 and TRBJ2-7. TRBV1 is a pseudogene locus. CDR3 length: 16 amino acids. This CDR3 reads CTSSQGFSAAEYEQYV. CDR3 DNA: TGCACCAGCAGCCAAGGCTTTTCAGCAGCCGAGTACGAGCAGTACGTC.

The CDR3 region has the DNA TGTGCCTCCAGGGGGCAGAGCGGACTAGCGGGGACGGGTGAGCAGTTCTTC. This codes for CASRGQSGLAGTGEQFF. The chain has TRBV30 and TRBJ2-1; TRBD2 matches at 12 bases. Per the germline V gene, CDR1 is GTSNPN and CDR2 is SVGIG (reference sequence). This CDR3 is built from 17 residues. The ends lost 7 bases at V and 9 bases at J; junction bases unmatched: 19.

With regard to this clonotype: An end of the junction does not agree with germline; a read error may underlie this. The rearrangement uses TRBV20-1 and TRBJ2-7, with a possible D match to TRBD1 (6 bases). Germline values: CDR1 DFQATT, CDR2 SNEGSKA (reference sequence). The CDR3 loop spans 16 amino acids. The CDR3 is CSSSAPKAGQRDEQYF. In nucleotides, the CDR3 is TGCAGTTCTAGTGCCCCGAAGGCCGGACAGCGAGACGAGCAGTACTTC.

This clonotype appeared many times. The gene calls are TRBV7-2 and TRBJ2-7; 11 bases map to TRBD2. This CDR3 region has 14 residues. The germline V gene has CDR1 SGHTA and CDR2 FQGNSA. J was trimmed by 3 bases and V by 10 bases; bases with no gene match: 8. CDR3 sequence (DNA): TGTGCCACCAAACCCGGGACTAGCGGCTACGAGCAGTACTTC. Amino acids: CATKPGTSGYEQYF. The full variable domain, with the rest looked up from reference TRBV7-2 and TRBJ2-7, is GAGVSQSPSNKVTEKGKDVELRCDPISGHTALYWYRQSLGQGLEFLIYFQGNSAPDKSGLPSDRFSAERTGGSVSTLTIQRTQQEDSAVYLCATKPGTSGYEQYFGPGTRLTVT.